The source of this T cell receptor beta chain is a study of blood T cell repertoires in COVID-19. Overall study: Samples came from the United States, Italy and Spain, spanning acute and convalescent COVID-19.

Source study methods: Nucleated cell counts were estimated from reference gene primer amplification. Produced via immunoSEQ multiplex PCR; TCRdb's table is partial and in-frame only. Clonal size and the V and J genes are those of that table, whereas D and trimming came from the DNA. In the table there are some 97,000 clones, 90% of which are singletons. The TCR sequence derives from a man aged 50-60 years with acute or convalescent COVID-19. Sequencing was done on a sample of peripheral blood.

The CDR3: CASSFPLRGLRTDTQYF. The CDR3 region has the DNA TGTGCCAGCAGCTTCCCACTACGTGGTTTAAGAACAGATACGCAGTATTTT. This rearrangement joins TRBV7-8 to TRBJ2-3, with unresolved D. V lost 3 bases and J 3 bases, leaving 19 bases between the germline ends. The germline V gene has CDR1 SGHVS and CDR2 FQNEAQ. The CDR3 consists of 17 residues.